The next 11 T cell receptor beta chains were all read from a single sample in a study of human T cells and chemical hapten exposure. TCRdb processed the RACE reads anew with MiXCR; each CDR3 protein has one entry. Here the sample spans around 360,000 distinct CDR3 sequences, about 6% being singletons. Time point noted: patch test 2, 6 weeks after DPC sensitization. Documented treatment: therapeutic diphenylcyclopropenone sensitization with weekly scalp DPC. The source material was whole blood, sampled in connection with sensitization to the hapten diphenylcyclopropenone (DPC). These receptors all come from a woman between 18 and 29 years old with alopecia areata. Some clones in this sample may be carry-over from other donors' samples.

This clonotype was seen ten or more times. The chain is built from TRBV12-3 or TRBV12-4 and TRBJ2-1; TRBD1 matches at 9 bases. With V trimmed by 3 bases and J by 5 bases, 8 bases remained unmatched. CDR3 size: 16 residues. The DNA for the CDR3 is TGTGCCAGCAGTTTCGAATTGGGACAGGGAGACAATGAGCAGTTCTTC. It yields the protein CASSFELGQGDNEQFF.

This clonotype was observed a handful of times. CDR3 nucleotides: TGTGCCATCAGTGAGCCAGGGGGAACGGCCTACAATGAGCAGTTCTTC. It is translated as CAISEPGGTAYNEQFF. The V gene is TRBV10-3, the J gene TRBJ2-1; 7 bases map to TRBD1. The CDR3 runs 16 residues. In germline, CDR1 is ENHRY, CDR2 SYGVKD. The J segment lost 2 bases and the V segment lost 2 bases, leaving 6 bases of the junction unmatched.

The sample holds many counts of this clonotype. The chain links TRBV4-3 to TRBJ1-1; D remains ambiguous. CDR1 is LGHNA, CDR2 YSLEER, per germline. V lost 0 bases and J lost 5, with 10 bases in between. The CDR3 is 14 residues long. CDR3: CASSQEEGRTEAFF. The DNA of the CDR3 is TGCGCCAGCAGCCAAGAAGAAGGGCGGACTGAAGCTTTCTTT.

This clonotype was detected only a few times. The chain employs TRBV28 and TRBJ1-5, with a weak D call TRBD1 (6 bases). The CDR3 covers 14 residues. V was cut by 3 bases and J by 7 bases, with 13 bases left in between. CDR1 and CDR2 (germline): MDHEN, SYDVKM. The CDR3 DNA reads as TGTGCCAGCAGTTTGTTAAGGGGGAGGCAGCCCCAGCATTTT. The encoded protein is CASSLLRGRQPQHF.

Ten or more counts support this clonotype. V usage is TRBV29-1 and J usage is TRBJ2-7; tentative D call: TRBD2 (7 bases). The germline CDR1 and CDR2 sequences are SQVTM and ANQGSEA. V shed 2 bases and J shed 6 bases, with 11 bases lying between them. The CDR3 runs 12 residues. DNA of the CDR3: TGCAGCGTTGAAAGGGGGGGAAGCGAGCAGTACTTC. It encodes CSVERGGSEQYF.

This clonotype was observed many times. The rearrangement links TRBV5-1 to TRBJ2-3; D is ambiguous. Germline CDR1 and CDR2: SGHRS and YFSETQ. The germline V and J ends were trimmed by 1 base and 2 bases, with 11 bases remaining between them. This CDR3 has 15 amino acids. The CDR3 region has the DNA TGCGCCAGCAGCTTGTATCCGGGCCTCACAGATACGCAGTATTTT. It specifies CASSLYPGLTDTQYF.

The CDR3 region has the DNA TGCAGTGCTAGCCGACAACCTAACACTGAAGCTTTCTTT. Amino acid sequence: CSASRQPNTEAFF. The chain has TRBV20-1 and TRBJ1-1; no definite D call. This CDR3 comprises 13 residues. Germline values: CDR1 DFQATT, CDR2 SNEGSKA (reference sequence). V was clipped by 3 bases and J by 2 bases, with 10 bases between them.

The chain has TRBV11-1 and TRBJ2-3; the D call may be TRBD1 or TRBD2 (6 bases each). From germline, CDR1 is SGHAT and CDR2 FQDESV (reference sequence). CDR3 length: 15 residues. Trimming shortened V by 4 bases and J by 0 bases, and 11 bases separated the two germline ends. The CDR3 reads CASSSAGHSTDTQYF. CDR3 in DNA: TGTGCCAGCAGCTCGGCGGGACACAGCACAGATACGCAGTATTTT.

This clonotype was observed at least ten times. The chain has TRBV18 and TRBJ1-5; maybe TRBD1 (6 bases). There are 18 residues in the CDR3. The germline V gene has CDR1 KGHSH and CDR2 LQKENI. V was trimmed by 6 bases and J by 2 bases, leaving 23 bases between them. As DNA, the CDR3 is TGTGCCAGCTCTCCCAACTGGGGGGGGGCGCAGGGCAATCAGCCCCAGCATTTT. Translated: CASSPNWGGAQGNQPQHF.

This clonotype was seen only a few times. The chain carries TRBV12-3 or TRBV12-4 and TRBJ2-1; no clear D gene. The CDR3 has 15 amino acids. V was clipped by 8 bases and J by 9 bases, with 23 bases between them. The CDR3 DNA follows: TGTGCCAGCCAAAGACTTGCTAGAAACCTGGGTGAGCAGTTCTTC. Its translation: CASQRLARNLGEQFF.

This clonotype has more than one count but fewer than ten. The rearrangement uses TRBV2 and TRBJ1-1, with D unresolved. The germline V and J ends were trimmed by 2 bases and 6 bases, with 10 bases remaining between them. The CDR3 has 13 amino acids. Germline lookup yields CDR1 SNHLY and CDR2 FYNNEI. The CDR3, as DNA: TGTGCCAGCAGTGAAAGGGTACGCCCTGAAGCTTTCTTT. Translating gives CASSERVRPEAFF.